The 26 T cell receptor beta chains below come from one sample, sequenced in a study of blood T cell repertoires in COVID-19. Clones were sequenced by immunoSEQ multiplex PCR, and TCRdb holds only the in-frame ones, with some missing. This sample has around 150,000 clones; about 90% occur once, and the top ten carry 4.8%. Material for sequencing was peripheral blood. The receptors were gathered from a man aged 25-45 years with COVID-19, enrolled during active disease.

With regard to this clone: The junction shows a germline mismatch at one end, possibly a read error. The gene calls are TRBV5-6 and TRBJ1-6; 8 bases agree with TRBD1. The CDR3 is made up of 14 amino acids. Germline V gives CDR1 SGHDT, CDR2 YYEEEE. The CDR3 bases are TGTGCCAGCAGTCTGACAGGGGACACGACCTATATCAACTTT. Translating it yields CASSLTGDTTYINF.

The DNA of the CDR3 is TGTGCCAGCAGTTTACAGTACAATGAGCAGTTCTTC. Translating it yields CASSLQYNEQFF. This sequence joins TRBV6-2 or TRBV6-3 and TRBJ2-1; D remains unclear. Between the trimmed V and J ends, which lost 4 bases and 4 bases, there was a span of 5 bases. This CDR3 is built from 12 residues. Germline loops: CDR1 MNHEY, CDR2 SVGEGT.

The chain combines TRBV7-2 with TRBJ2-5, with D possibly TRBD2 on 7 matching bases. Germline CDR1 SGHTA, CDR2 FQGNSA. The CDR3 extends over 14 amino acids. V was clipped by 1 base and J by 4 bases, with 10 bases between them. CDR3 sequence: CASSLGGGVETQYF. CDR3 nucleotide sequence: TGTGCCAGCAGCTTAGGCGGGGGCGTAGAGACCCAGTACTTC.

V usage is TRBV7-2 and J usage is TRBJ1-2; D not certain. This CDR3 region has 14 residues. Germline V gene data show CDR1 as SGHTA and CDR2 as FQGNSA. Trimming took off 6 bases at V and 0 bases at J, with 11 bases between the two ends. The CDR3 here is CASRPSEANYGYTF. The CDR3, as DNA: TGTGCCAGCAGGCCTAGTGAAGCTAACTATGGCTACACCTTC. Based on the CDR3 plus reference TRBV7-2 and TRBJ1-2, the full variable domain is GAGVSQSPSNKVTEKGKDVELRCDPISGHTALYWYRQSLGQGLEFLIYFQGNSAPDKSGLPSDRFSAERTGGSVSTLTIQRTQQEDSAVYLCASRPSEANYGYTFGSGTRLTVV.

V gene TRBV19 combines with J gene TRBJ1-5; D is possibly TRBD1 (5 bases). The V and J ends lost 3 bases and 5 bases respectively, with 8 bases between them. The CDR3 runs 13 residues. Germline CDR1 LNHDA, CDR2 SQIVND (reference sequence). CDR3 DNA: TGTGCCAGTAGTATCCAGGGTTATCAGCCCCAGCATTTT. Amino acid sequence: CASSIQGYQPQHF.

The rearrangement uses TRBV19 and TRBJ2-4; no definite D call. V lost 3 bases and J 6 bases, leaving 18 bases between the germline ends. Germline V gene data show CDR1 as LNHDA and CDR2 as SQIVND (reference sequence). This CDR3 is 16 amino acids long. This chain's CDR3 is CASSIGGTLMGNIQYF. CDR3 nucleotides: TGTGCCAGTAGTATCGGCGGCACCTTAATGGGAAACATTCAGTACTTC.

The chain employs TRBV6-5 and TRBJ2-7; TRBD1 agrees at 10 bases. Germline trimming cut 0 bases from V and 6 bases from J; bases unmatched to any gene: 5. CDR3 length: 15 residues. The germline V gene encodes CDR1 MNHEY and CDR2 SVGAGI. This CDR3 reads CASSYSWTGGSEQYF. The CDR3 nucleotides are TGTGCCAGCAGTTACTCCTGGACAGGGGGATCCGAGCAGTACTTC.

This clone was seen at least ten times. The chain's CDR3 is CASWIEGAGGNIQYF. The CDR3 DNA is TGTGCCAGCTGGATCGAGGGGGCAGGGGGGAACATTCAGTACTTC. The rearrangement joins TRBV2 to TRBJ2-4; maybe TRBD1 (7 bases). Germline V gene sequence: CDR1 SNHLY, CDR2 FYNNEI. V was clipped by 8 bases and J by 7 bases, with 21 bases between them. This CDR3 region has 15 residues. Full variable domain (rest looked up from reference TRBV2 and TRBJ2-4): EPEVTQTPSHQVTQMGQEVILRCVPISNHLYFYWYRQILGQKVEFLVSFYNNEISEKSEIFDDQFSVERPDGSNFTLKIRSTKLEDSAMYFCASWIEGAGGNIQYFGAGTRLSVL.

CDR3 bases: TGTGCCAGCAGCTTCAGCCCGGGCACTGAAGCTTTCTTT. It yields the protein CASSFSPGTEAFF. This chain connects TRBV5-6 to TRBJ1-1; D gene uncertain. Germline assignment: CDR1 SGHDT and CDR2 YYEEEE. Trimming took 2 bases from V and 4 from J, leaving 9 bases between them. The CDR3 covers 13 residues. The full variable domain, rest sourced from reference TRBV5-6 and TRBJ1-1, is DAGVTQSPTHLIKTRGQQVTLRCSPKSGHDTVSWYQQALGQGPQFIFQYYEEEERQRGNFPDRFSGHQFPNYSSELNVNALLLGDSALYLCASSFSPGTEAFFGQGTRLTVV.

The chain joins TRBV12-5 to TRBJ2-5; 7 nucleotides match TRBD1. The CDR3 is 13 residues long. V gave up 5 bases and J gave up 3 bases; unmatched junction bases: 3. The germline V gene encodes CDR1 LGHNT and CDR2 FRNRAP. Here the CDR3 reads CASGPDREETQYF. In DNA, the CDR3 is TGTGCTAGTGGTCCAGACAGGGAAGAGACCCAGTACTTC.

The CDR3 loop is CASSLAQGGENTEAFF. The DNA of the CDR3 is TGCGCCAGCAGCTTGGCTCAGGGGGGAGAAAACACTGAAGCTTTCTTT. The chain carries TRBV5-1 and TRBJ1-1; 7 nucleotides match TRBD1. CDR1 SGHRS and CDR2 YFSETQ come from the germline V gene. CDR3 length: 16 residues. Losses at the gene ends were 0 bases for V and 2 bases for J; bases not matched to a gene: 7.

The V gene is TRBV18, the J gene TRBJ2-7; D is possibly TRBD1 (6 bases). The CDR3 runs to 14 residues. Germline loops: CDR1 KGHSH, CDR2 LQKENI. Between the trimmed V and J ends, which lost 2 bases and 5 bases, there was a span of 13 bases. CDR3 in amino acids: CASSPGGRTNEQYF. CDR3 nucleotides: TGTGCCAGCTCACCAGGGGGCCGAACTAACGAGCAGTACTTC. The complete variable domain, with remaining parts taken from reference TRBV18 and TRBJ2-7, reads NAGVMQNPRHLVRRRGQEARLRCSPMKGHSHVYWYRQLPEEGLKFMVYLQKENIIDESGMPKERFSAEFPKEGPSILRIQQVVRGDSAAYFCASSPGGRTNEQYFGPGTRLTVT.

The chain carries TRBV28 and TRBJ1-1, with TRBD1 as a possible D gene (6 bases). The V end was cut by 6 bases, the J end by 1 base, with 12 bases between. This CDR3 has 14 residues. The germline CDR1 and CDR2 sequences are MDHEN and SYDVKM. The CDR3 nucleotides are TGTGCCAGCAGGCCTCAGGGGACGAACACTGAAGCTTTCTTT. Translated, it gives CASRPQGTNTEAFF.

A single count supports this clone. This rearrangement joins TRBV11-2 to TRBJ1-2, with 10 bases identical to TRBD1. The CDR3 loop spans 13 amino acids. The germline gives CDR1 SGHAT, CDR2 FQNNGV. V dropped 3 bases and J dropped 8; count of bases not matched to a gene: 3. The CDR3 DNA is TGTGCCAGCAGCTTTGGGACAGGGGAAGGCTACACCTTC. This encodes CASSFGTGEGYTF.

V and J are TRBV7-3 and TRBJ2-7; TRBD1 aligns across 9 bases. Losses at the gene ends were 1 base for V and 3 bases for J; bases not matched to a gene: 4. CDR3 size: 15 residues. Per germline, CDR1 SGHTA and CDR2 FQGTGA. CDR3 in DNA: TGTGCCAGCAGCTTAAGGGGACAGGGAGACTACGAGCAGTACTTC. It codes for CASSLRGQGDYEQYF.

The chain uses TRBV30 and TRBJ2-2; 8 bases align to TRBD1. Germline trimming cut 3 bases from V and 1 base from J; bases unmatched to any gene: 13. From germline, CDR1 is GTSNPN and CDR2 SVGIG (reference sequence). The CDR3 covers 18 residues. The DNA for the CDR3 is TGTGCCTGGAGGAGGACAGGGTATAGTTCATGGAACACCGGGGAGCTGTTTTTT. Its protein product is CAWRRTGYSSWNTGELFF.

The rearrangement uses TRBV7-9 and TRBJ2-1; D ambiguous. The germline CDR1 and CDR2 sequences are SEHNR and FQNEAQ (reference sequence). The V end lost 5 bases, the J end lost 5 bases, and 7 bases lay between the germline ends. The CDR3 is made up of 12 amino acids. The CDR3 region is CASSPPNNEQFF. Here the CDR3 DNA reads TGTGCCAGCAGCCCCCCAAACAATGAGCAGTTCTTC. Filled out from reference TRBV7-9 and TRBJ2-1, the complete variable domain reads DTGVSQNPRHKITKRGQNVTFRCDPISEHNRLYWYRQTLGQGPEFLTYFQNEAQLEKSRLLSDRFSAERPKGSFSTLEIQRTEQGDSAMYLCASSPPNNEQFFGPGTRLTVL.

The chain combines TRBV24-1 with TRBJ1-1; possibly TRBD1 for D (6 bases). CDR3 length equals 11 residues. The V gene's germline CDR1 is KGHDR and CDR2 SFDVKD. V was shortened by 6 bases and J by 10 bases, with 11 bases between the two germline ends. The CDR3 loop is CATSFAGAAFF. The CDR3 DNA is TGTGCCACCAGTTTCGCGGGGGCAGCTTTCTTT.

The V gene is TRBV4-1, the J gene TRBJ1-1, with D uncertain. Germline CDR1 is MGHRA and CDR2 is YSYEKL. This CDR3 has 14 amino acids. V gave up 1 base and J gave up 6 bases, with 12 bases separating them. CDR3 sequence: CASSQGLLGAEAFF. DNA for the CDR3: TGCGCCAGCAGCCAAGGATTACTCGGGGCTGAAGCTTTCTTT.

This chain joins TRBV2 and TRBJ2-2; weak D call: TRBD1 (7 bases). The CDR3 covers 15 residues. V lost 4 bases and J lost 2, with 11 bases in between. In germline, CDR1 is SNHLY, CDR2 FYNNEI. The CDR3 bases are TGTGCCAGCAGTGTCCAGGGGGGTAACACCGGGGAGCTGTTTTTT. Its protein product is CASSVQGGNTGELFF.

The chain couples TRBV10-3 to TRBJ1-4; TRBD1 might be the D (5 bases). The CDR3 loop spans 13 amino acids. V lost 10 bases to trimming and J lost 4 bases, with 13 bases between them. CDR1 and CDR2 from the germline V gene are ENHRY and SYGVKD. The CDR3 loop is CATAEGINEKLFF. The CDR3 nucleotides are TGTGCCACCGCGGAGGGGATTAATGAAAAACTGTTTTTT.

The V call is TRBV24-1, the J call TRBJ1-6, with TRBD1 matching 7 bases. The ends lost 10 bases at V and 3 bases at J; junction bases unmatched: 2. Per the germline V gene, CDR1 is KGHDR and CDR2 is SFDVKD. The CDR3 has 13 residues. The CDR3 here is CATQGFYNSPLHF. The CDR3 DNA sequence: TGTGCCACACAGGGGTTCTATAATTCACCCCTCCACTTT.

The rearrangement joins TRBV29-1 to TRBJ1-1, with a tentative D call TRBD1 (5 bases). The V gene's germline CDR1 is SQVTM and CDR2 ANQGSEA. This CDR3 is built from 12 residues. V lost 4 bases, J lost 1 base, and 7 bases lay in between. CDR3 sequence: CSVGGGNTEAFF. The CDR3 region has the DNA TGCAGCGTTGGGGGGGGGAACACTGAAGCTTTCTTT.

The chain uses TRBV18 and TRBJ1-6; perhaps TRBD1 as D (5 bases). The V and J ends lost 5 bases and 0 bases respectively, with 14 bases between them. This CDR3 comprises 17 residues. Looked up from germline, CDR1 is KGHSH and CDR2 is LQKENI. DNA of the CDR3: TGTGCCAGCTCAGAGAGACAGAAGAGCTCCTATAATTCACCCCTCCACTTT. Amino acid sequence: CASSERQKSSYNSPLHF.

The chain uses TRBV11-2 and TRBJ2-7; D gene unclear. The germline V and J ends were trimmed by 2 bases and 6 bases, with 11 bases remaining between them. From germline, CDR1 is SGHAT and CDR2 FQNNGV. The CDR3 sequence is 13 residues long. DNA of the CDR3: TGTGCCAGCAGCTTAACCGAGTTAACCGAGCAGTACTTC. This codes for CASSLTELTEQYF.

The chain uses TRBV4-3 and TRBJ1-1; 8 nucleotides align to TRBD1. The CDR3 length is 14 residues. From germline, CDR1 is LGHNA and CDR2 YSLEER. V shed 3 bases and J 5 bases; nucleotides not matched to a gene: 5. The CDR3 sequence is CASSQTGAGTEAFF. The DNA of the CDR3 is TGCGCCAGCAGCCAGACAGGGGCGGGGACTGAAGCTTTCTTT.